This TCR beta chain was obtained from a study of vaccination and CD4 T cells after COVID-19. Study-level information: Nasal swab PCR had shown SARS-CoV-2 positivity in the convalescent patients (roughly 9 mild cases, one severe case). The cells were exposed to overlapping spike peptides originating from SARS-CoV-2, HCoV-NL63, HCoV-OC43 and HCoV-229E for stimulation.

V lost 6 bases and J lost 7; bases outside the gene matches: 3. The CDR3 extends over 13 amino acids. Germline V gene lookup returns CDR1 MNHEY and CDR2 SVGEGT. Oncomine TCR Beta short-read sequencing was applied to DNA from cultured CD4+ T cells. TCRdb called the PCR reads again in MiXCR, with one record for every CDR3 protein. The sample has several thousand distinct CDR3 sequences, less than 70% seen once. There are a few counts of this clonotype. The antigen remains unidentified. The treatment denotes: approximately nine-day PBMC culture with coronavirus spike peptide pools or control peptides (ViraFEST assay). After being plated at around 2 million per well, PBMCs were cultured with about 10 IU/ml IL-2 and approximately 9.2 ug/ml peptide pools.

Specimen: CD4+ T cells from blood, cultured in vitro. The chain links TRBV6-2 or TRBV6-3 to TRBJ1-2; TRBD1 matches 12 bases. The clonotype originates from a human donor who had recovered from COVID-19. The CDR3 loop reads CASRGTGGFGYTF. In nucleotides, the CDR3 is TGTGCCAGCAGGGGGACAGGGGGCTTTGGCTACACCTTC.